This T cell receptor beta chain was identified during a study of cytomegalovirus exposure and HLA in healthy donors. This CDR3 spans 12 amino acids. CDR1 is SEHNR and CDR2 is FQNEAQ in the germline V gene (reference sequence). General study findings and limits: Being productive about 87% or about 30% of the time was typical of most TCR beta V segments in an earlier analysis.

PCR used 60 Vbeta primers and 13 Jbeta primers. Clones were sequenced by immunoSEQ multiplex PCR, and TCRdb holds only the in-frame ones, with some missing. Among some 180,000 clones listed, about 90% were seen once. As for this clone: Antigen: not known. The junction and the germline gene differ at one end; a read error may be behind it.

Sample: PBMCs. This clonotype originated in a girl under three years old in good health and CMV-seronegative. J is TRBJ2-5 and V is TRBV7-9, with D possibly TRBD1 on 5 matching bases. In nucleotides, the CDR3 is TGTTCCAGCAGCGTGACAGTAGAGACCCAGTACTTC. As protein: CSSSVTVETQYF.